The 27 T cell receptor beta chains below were found in one sample sequenced in a study of cytomegalovirus exposure and HLA in healthy donors. Using immunoSEQ multiplex PCR, the repertoire was profiled, and TCRdb retains in-frame clones only, with some absent. The sample lists tens of thousands of clones, about 94% seen once, with about 3.5% in the top ten. The sequenced material came from PBMCs. The receptors were sampled from a woman aged 18-30 years in good health and CMV-seropositive.

The chain uses TRBV5-1 and TRBJ2-1; tentatively, D is TRBD2 (6 bases). The germline V and J ends were trimmed by 4 bases and 0 bases, with 11 bases remaining between them. The germline CDR1 and CDR2 sequences are SGHRS and YFSETQ. The CDR3 consists of 15 residues. CDR3 sequence (DNA): TGCGCCAGCAGCCCGGACTACTTCTCCTACAATGAGCAGTTCTTC. Translation: CASSPDYFSYNEQFF.

The rearrangement links TRBV5-4 to TRBJ1-4; TRBD1 aligns across 9 bases. Germline assignment: CDR1 SGHNT and CDR2 YYREEE (reference sequence). The CDR3 is 14 amino acids. Trimming at V came to 0 bases and at J to 8 bases, leaving 2 bases not matched to a gene. CDR3 protein: CASSLDRGHEKLFF. For the CDR3, the DNA is TGTGCCAGCAGCTTGGACAGGGGGCACGAAAAACTGTTTTTT.

This chain links TRBV18 with TRBJ2-4; 7 positions match TRBD1. CDR3 length equals 14 residues. J was trimmed by 0 bases and V by 5 bases; bases with no gene match: 1. Germline CDR1 and CDR2: KGHSH and LQKENI. CDR3 sequence reads: CASSNRGAKNIQYF. The DNA for the CDR3 is TGTGCCAGCTCAAACAGGGGAGCCAAAAACATTCAGTACTTC. The whole variable domain, filled in from reference TRBV18 and TRBJ2-4, reads NAGVMQNPRHLVRRRGQEARLRCSPMKGHSHVYWYRQLPEEGLKFMVYLQKENIIDESGMPKERFSAEFPKEGPSILRIQQVVRGDSAAYFCASSNRGAKNIQYFGAGTRLSVL.

The chain couples TRBV7-2 to TRBJ2-3; 10 bases fit TRBD2. V gave up 1 base and J gave up 1 base; unmatched junction bases: 2. CDR3 length: 16 residues. From germline, CDR1 is SGHTA and CDR2 FQGNSA. CDR3 loop: CASSLGGTSGTDTQYF. The CDR3 nucleotides read TGTGCCAGCAGCTTAGGGGGGACTAGCGGCACAGATACGCAGTATTTT.

The chain employs TRBV28 and TRBJ1-4; TRBD1 agrees at 10 bases. This CDR3 has 17 amino acids. Trimming took 4 bases from V and 0 from J; bases not matched to a gene: 5. The germline V gene has CDR1 MDHEN and CDR2 SYDVKM. The DNA for the CDR3 is TGTGCCAGCAGTTCTCCAGGACAGGGGGCAACTAATGAAAAACTGTTTTTT. This gives the protein CASSSPGQGATNEKLFF.

This chain connects TRBV19 to TRBJ2-7; 9 bases agree with TRBD1. With 6 bases clipped from V and 2 bases from J, the junction kept 2 bases outside the gene matches. CDR3 size: 13 residues. Germline V lookup: CDR1 LNHDA, CDR2 SQIVND (reference sequence). Written as DNA, the CDR3 is TGTGCCAGTAGGGGGACAGGGACCTACGAGCAGTACTTC. Encoded protein: CASRGTGTYEQYF. Full variable domain (outside the CDR3, taken from reference TRBV19 and TRBJ2-7): DGGITQSPKYLFRKEGQNVTLSCEQNLNHDAMYWYRQDPGQGLRLIYYSQIVNDFQKGDIAEGYSVSREKKESFPLTVTSAQKNPTAFYLCASRGTGTYEQYFGPGTRLTVT.

The gene calls are TRBV12-5 and TRBJ2-3; 8 bases match TRBD2. There are 15 residues in the CDR3. Germline V gene data show CDR1 as LGHNT and CDR2 as FRNRAP. Germline trimming cut 6 bases from V and 4 bases from J; bases unmatched to any gene: 9. CDR3 in amino acids: CASGYEAGVADTQYF. The CDR3 region has the DNA TGTGCTAGTGGCTATGAAGCGGGGGTGGCAGATACGCAGTATTTT.

The rearrangement joins TRBV7-9 to TRBJ2-5; D gene uncertain. The J call is uncertain, as TRBJ2-7 better fits the DNA end. CDR1 and CDR2 (germline): SEHNR, FQNEAQ (reference sequence). This CDR3 contains 12 residues. The DNA of the CDR3 is TGTGCCAGCAGCTTATCCCTATACGAGCAGTACTTC. This codes for CASSLSLYEQYF.

DNA for the CDR3: TGTGCCAGCAGTGACACCCGGGGACGGGGGGAAGCTTTCTTT. Translating it yields CASSDTRGRGEAFF. This sequence joins TRBV6-1 and TRBJ1-1; D may be TRBD1 (5 bases). The CDR3 contains 14 residues. V lost 3 bases to trimming and J lost 8 bases, with 16 bases between them. CDR1 and CDR2 (germline): MNHNS, SASEGT.

This clone appeared a single time. The chain couples TRBV4-1 to TRBJ2-4; a weak D match, TRBD1 (6 bases). Germline V gene sequence: CDR1 MGHRA, CDR2 YSYEKL. Between the trimmed V and J ends, which lost 0 bases and 3 bases, there was a span of 12 bases. CDR3 length: 16 residues. CDR3 amino acids: CASSQERQVFKNIQYF. DNA of the CDR3: TGCGCCAGCAGCCAAGAGAGACAGGTATTCAAAAACATTCAGTACTTC.

V and J are TRBV7-3 and TRBJ1-4, with TRBD1 matching 8 bases. The CDR3 runs to 17 residues. Germline CDR1 and CDR2: SGHTA and FQGTGA. V lost 4 bases, J lost 8 bases, and 15 bases stayed unmatched. CDR3 sequence (DNA): TGTGCCAGCAGCTCCTGCTCCCGGACAGGGCTTGGGGAAAAACTGTTTTTT. Its protein product is CASSSCSRTGLGEKLFF.

This chain links TRBV4-1 with TRBJ1-1; D gene unclear. With 0 bases removed from V and 8 bases from J, the gap between germline ends came to 16 bases. The germline V gene encodes CDR1 MGHRA and CDR2 YSYEKL. This CDR3 is 15 amino acids long. The CDR3 loop reads CASSQDLVSGREAFF. As DNA, the CDR3 is TGCGCCAGCAGCCAAGATCTCGTGTCTGGCAGAGAAGCTTTCTTT.

The chain links TRBV30 to TRBJ1-5; 7 bases agree with TRBD1. Looked up from germline, CDR1 is GTSNPN and CDR2 is SVGIG (reference sequence). V gave up 2 bases and J gave up 2 bases; unmatched junction bases: 3. The CDR3 extends over 14 amino acids. DNA for the CDR3: TGTGCCTGGAGTCAAACAGGGGGCAATCAGCCCCAGCATTTT. It codes for CAWSQTGGNQPQHF.

The chain couples TRBV7-9 to TRBJ1-4; 10 bases agree with TRBD1. The CDR3 runs 15 residues. Germline lookup yields CDR1 SEHNR and CDR2 FQNEAQ (reference sequence). V dropped 4 bases and J dropped 8; count of bases not matched to a gene: 7. The CDR3 DNA reads as TGTGCCAGCAGCTCCCACGGACAGGGGGGGGAAAAACTGTTTTTT. Its protein product is CASSSHGQGGEKLFF.

The V and J genes are TRBV7-9 and TRBJ2-6; unclear D gene. This CDR3 is built from 15 residues. Deletions cut 3 bases from V and 1 base from J, with 7 bases between. Germline assignment: CDR1 SEHNR and CDR2 FQNEAQ (reference sequence). The CDR3 DNA reads as TGTGCCAGCAGCTTGGCGGTGTCTGGGGCCAACGTCCTGACTTTC. Translated: CASSLAVSGANVLTF.

J is TRBJ1-1 and V is TRBV6-5; a weak D match, TRBD1 (6 bases). Germline-derived CDR1 and CDR2 are MNHEY and SVGAGI. V dropped 6 bases and J dropped 1 base, with 15 bases sitting between them. The CDR3 covers 15 residues. For the CDR3, the DNA is TGTGCCAGCAGGCCAACACAGGGAAGGAACACTGAAGCTTTCTTT. Translated, it gives CASRPTQGRNTEAFF.

In its sample, this clone was seen once. J is TRBJ1-1 and V is TRBV5-1; D perhaps matches TRBD1 (6 bases). CDR1 is SGHRS, CDR2 YFSETQ, per germline. There are 14 residues in the CDR3. With 4 bases removed from V and 10 bases from J, the gap between germline ends came to 20 bases. This CDR3 is CASSINRAPARAFF. Written as DNA, the CDR3 is TGCGCCAGCAGCATAAACAGGGCTCCCGCTCGAGCTTTCTTT.

This rearrangement joins TRBV11-2 to TRBJ2-1; TRBD2 matches 10 bases. Trimming at V came to 6 bases and at J to 6 bases, leaving 5 bases not matched to a gene. The length of the CDR3 is 14 residues. Germline V gene data show CDR1 as SGHAT and CDR2 as FQNNGV. The CDR3 DNA reads as TGTGCCAGCAGTCAGCGGGGGGGCCGCAATGAGCAGTTCTTC. This gives the protein CASSQRGGRNEQFF.

The V gene is TRBV5-1, the J gene TRBJ2-1; 8 bases agree with TRBD1. In germline, CDR1 is SGHRS, CDR2 YFSETQ. V shed 2 bases, J shed 5 bases, and the junction held 6 bases outside the gene matches. The CDR3 covers 15 residues. The CDR3, as DNA: TGCGCCAGCAGCTTCACATCGGGACAGGACAATGAGCAGTTCTTC. Encoded protein: CASSFTSGQDNEQFF.

V gene TRBV4-2 combines with J gene TRBJ2-2; the D gene is possibly TRBD2 (5 bases). Germline assignment: CDR1 LGHNA and CDR2 YNFKEQ. CDR3 length equals 16 residues. With 1 base removed from V and 0 bases from J, the gap between germline ends came to 9 bases. The CDR3 DNA reads as TGTGCCAGCAGCCAAGGTAGGAGGACGAACACCGGGGAGCTGTTTTTT. The encoded protein is CASSQGRRTNTGELFF.

The rearrangement links TRBV11-3 to TRBJ1-1, with D possibly matching TRBD1 (6 bases). Germline CDR1 and CDR2: SGHNT and YENEEA. CDR3 size: 14 residues. V was trimmed by 4 bases and J by 1 base, leaving 10 bases between them. The DNA for the CDR3 is TGTGCCAGCAGCTCCGGACAGCCGAACACTGAAGCTTTCTTT. It is translated as CASSSGQPNTEAFF.

The chain recombines TRBV2 with TRBJ1-2, with 7 bases lining up with TRBD1. The CDR3 consists of 14 residues. Germline V CDR1 and CDR2: SNHLY, FYNNEI. The ends lost 6 bases at V and 1 base at J; junction bases unmatched: 5. CDR3 protein: CASSEGAINYGYTF. For the CDR3, the DNA is TGTGCCAGCAGCGAGGGGGCTATTAACTATGGCTACACCTTC.

V is TRBV7-6 and J is TRBJ2-1, with 10 bases lining up with TRBD2. Germline CDR1 is SGHVS and CDR2 is FNYEAQ. Trimming at V came to 4 bases and at J to 4 bases, leaving 4 bases not matched to a gene. The CDR3 runs to 15 residues. CDR3 coding DNA: TGTGCCAGCAGCTCACGGACTAGCGGATACAATGAGCAGTTCTTC. Amino acid sequence: CASSSRTSGYNEQFF.

The chain carries TRBV10-3 and TRBJ2-7, with D perhaps matching TRBD2 (7 bases). Germline values: CDR1 ENHRY, CDR2 SYGVKD. Trimming took off 11 bases at V and 3 bases at J, with 23 bases between the two ends. This CDR3 has 15 amino acids. The CDR3 bases are TGTGCCGCAGGAAGTCTAGAGGGGGGGTACTACGAGCAGTACTTC. This translates into CAAGSLEGGYYEQYF.

This clone was found a few times. The chain carries TRBV11-3 and TRBJ1-6; 7 positions match TRBD1. The CDR3 has 13 amino acids. J gave up 10 bases and V 5 bases, and 5 bases lay outside the gene matches. The germline V gene has CDR1 SGHNT and CDR2 YENEEA. The CDR3 region is CASSRTGDSPLHF. CDR3 DNA sequence: TGTGCCAGCAGCAGAACAGGGGACTCACCCCTCCACTTT.

V and J are TRBV6-5 and TRBJ1-4; D not resolved. Trimming removed 0 bases at V and 10 bases at J, with 15 bases between. In germline, CDR1 is MNHEY, CDR2 SVGAGI. This CDR3 has 15 amino acids. The CDR3 protein is CASSYSVPPRGKLFF. The CDR3 DNA reads TGTGCCAGCAGTTACTCGGTCCCTCCCCGGGGAAAACTGTTTTTT.

CDR3 protein: CASSPADRTYEQYF. In DNA, the CDR3 is TGTGCCAGCAGCCCCGCCGACAGGACTTACGAGCAGTACTTC. This chain uses TRBV7-9 with TRBJ2-7; tentatively, D is TRBD1 (6 bases). The ends were cut back, 5 bases at V and 4 bases at J, with 15 bases in the middle. CDR1 and CDR2 from the germline V gene are SEHNR and FQNEAQ (reference sequence). The CDR3 loop spans 14 amino acids.